The rows below give T cell receptor beta chains drawn from one sample of a study of T cell responses to AZD1222 COVID-19 vaccine. TCRdb's table, derived via immunoSEQ multiplex PCR, lists solely in-frame clones and lacks some. Found here are 70,000 to 85,000 clones, about 80% of them singletons; the top ten hold about 1.3%. Sample: peripheral blood, taken 28 days after the second AZD1222 dose. These receptors originate from an adult who received the AZD1222 COVID-19 vaccine. Both conserved end residues are part of each CDR3. Fields, in order: V gene, clone size, J gene, CDR3 protein. Not every row has a clone size; where given, it reads once, few, many or a size class.

TRBV7-2	NA	TRBJ2-7	CASSPRAGTVYEQYF
TRBV3-1/TRBV3-2	NA	TRBJ2-7	CASSQGLTGEREQYF
TRBV9	NA	TRBJ1-2	CASSSDGPSGYTF
TRBV11-1	NA	TRBJ2-6	CASSLAYSSGANVLTF
TRBV28	few	TRBJ2-5	CASSQSDRTETQYF
TRBV19	NA	TRBJ2-2	CASSIEGNTGELFF
TRBV4-3	NA	TRBJ1-1	CASSLDRDTEAFF
TRBV10-3	NA	TRBJ1-1	CAISEGQGMNTEAFF
TRBV5-4	NA	TRBJ2-1	CASSLKLAGVDNEQFF
TRBV6-6	NA	TRBJ2-1	CASSPTGVAGEQFF
TRBV28	once	TRBJ2-7	CASRPRQGDYEQYF
TRBV28	NA	TRBJ1-3	CASSGPRQGFSGNTIYF
TRBV19	NA	TRBJ1-1	CASSFPSTGSNTEAFF
TRBV5-4	few	TRBJ1-1	CASSFGQAWNTEAFF
TRBV9	NA	TRBJ2-1	CASSALGGRGVDEQFF
TRBV28	few	TRBJ1-1	CASSPLDRGDTEAFF
TRBV27	once	TRBJ1-1	CASGQREGGTEAFF
TRBV27	NA	TRBJ2-1	CASSLSGIGREQFF
TRBV7-2	NA	TRBJ1-1	CASSYVGAGGTEAFF
TRBV9	many	TRBJ1-6	CASSVGQVSDSPLHF
TRBV9	once	TRBJ1-4	CASSRGGDRPTNEKLFF
TRBV6-4	NA	TRBJ2-1	CASSEGGEGYNEQFF
TRBV18	NA	TRBJ2-6	CASSVPGRLSGANVLTF
TRBV7-2	once	TRBJ2-7	CASSPLVGVSYEQYF
TRBV28	NA	TRBJ2-7	CASSPSGRRGGAYEQYF
TRBV5-1	NA	TRBJ2-1	CASSLSGQDYNEQFF